This T cell receptor beta chain was retrieved from a study of shared clonotypes between healthy human individuals. Germline CDR1 is GTSNPN and CDR2 is SVGIG (reference sequence). V gave up 0 bases and J gave up 1 base, with 8 bases separating them. The CDR3 covers 14 residues. The assay was immunoSEQ multiplex PCR, and TCRdb's table has in-frame clones only and misses some. The table shows over a million clones, with 78% occurring only once. V and J are TRBV30 and TRBJ2-3; no definite D call. The sample taken for sequencing was memory CD4+ T cells from PBMCs. The subset denotes: CD45RA-negative fraction. The TCR originated in a man aged 18 to 30 in good health. Some clones in this sample may be carry-over from other donors' samples. This CDR3 reads CAWSVLKGTDTQYF. For the CDR3, the DNA is TGTGCCTGGAGTGTACTTAAGGGCACAGATACGCAGTATTTT.